Listed below are T cell receptor beta chains from one sample, sequenced in a study of blood T cell repertoires in COVID-19. Profiling relied on immunoSEQ multiplex PCR, and the TCRdb table lists in-frame clones only, not all of them. Here the sample spans approximately 200,000 clones, around 90% being singletons. The sequenced material came from peripheral blood. Receptors originate from a man aged 25-45 years with COVID-19, enrolled during active disease. CDR3s include the opening cysteine and the closing phenylalanine or tryptophan. The D gene is left open where the match is weak. Not every row has a clone size; where given, it reads once, few, many or a size class.

J	V	D	size	DNA	CDR3
TRBJ2-7	TRBV2	-	-	TGTGCCAGCAGTGATACGGGACACTCCCAAGGCGAGCAGTACTTC	CASSDTGHSQGEQYF
TRBJ2-7	TRBV6-2/TRBV6-3	-	-	TGTGCCAGCAGTTACTCGGCTAGTCTCTACGAGCAGTACTTC	CASSYSASLYEQYF
TRBJ1-1	TRBV9	-	-	TGTGCCAGCAGCGACAGGGTTTTTGTGAACACTGAAGCTTTCTTT	CASSDRVFVNTEAFF
TRBJ1-6	TRBV30	-	-	TGTGCCTGGAGTGTATTGGGGCAGTCTAATTCACCCCTCCACTTT	CAWSVLGQSNSPLHF
TRBJ1-1	TRBV7-2	TRBD1	few	TGTGCCAGCAGCCCTCATGGGACAGGCGCTGAAGCTTTCTTT	CASSPHGTGAEAFF
TRBJ1-1	TRBV29-1	-	-	TGCAGCGCCGACAGTGTTGGGTCCACTGAAGCTTTCTTT	CSADSVGSTEAFF
TRBJ1-1	TRBV5-1	TRBD1	-	TGCGCCAGCAGCTCCGGGGACAGGGGGCTAATCACTGAAGCTTTCTTT	CASSSGDRGLITEAFF
TRBJ1-6	TRBV5-1	TRBD1	once	TGCGCCAGCAGCGCCGGGACAGAGGGCTCACCCCTCCACTTT	CASSAGTEGSPLHF
TRBJ2-7	TRBV5-1	TRBD1	-	TGCGCCAGCAGCTTAGGACAGGGGGTTGAGCAGTACTTC	CASSLGQGVEQYF
TRBJ2-3	TRBV10-3	TRBD2	-	TGTGCCATCTCCGCGGGGGACGGAGACACAGATACGCAGTATTTT	CAISAGDGDTDTQYF
TRBJ2-3	TRBV29-1	TRBD1	-	TGCAGCGTTGATCGGGACAGGGAGGTAGATACGCAGTATTTT	CSVDRDREVDTQYF
TRBJ2-3	TRBV3-1/TRBV3-2	TRBD2	once	TGTGCCAGCAGCCTTGCGGGACTAGCGGCTAGCACAGATACGCAGTATTTT	CASSLAGLAASTDTQYF
TRBJ2-7	TRBV7-3	-	-	TGTGCCAGCAGCTTTTCAGCGGGCAGCGGATACGAGCAGTACTTC	CASSFSAGSGYEQYF
TRBJ1-2	TRBV6-6	-	-	TGTGCCAGCAGTTACTTGGACACTAACTATGGCTACACCTTC	CASSYLDTNYGYTF
TRBJ1-3	TRBV19	-	-	TGTGCCAGTAGTAAACAGGAGAACACCATATATTTT	CASSKQENTIYF
TRBJ2-3	TRBV11-1	TRBD2	-	TGTGCCAGCAGCCCAGGGACTAGCGGAAACACAGATACGCAGTATTTT	CASSPGTSGNTDTQYF
TRBJ2-3	TRBV9	TRBD2	-	TGTGCCAGCAGAGCGGGAGTTCGCACAGATACGCAGTATTTT	CASRAGVRTDTQYF
TRBJ1-6	TRBV5-1	-	-	TGCGCCAGCAGCGCAGGGAACGGCAATTCACCCCTCCACTTT	CASSAGNGNSPLHF
TRBJ1-1	TRBV14	TRBD1	-	TGTGCCAGCAGCTCCAGGACAGGGGGCACTGAAGCTTTCTTT	CASSSRTGGTEAFF
TRBJ1-2	TRBV19	-	-	TGTGCCAGTGGGGACACAGCTAACTATGGCTACACCTTC	CASGDTANYGYTF
TRBJ2-5	TRBV27	TRBD2	-	TGTGCCAGCAGTTTATTGCCCGGGACTAGCGGGCGAGAGACCCAGTACTTC	CASSLLPGTSGRETQYF
TRBJ2-7	TRBV6-6	-	-	TGTGCCAGCAGTCCCCCGGACAGTCTTCGTGAGCAGTACTTC	CASSPPDSLREQYF
TRBJ2-2	TRBV6-5	TRBD2	-	TGTGCCAGCAGTAGACTAGCGGGGGACACCGGGGAGCTGTTTTTT	CASSRLAGDTGELFF
TRBJ2-5	TRBV5-1	TRBD1	-	TGCGCCAGCAGCACCGGACAGGAAGAGACCCAGTACTTC	CASSTGQEETQYF
TRBJ1-1	TRBV11-2	-	once	TGTGCCAGCAGCTCTCCAGGGGAGGGGAACACTGAAGCTTTCTTT	CASSSPGEGNTEAFF
TRBJ2-1	TRBV10-3	TRBD1	-	TGTGCCATCGCGGGACAGGGTCAAAATGAGCAGTTCTTC	CAIAGQGQNEQFF
TRBJ2-1	TRBV30	TRBD1	-	TGTGCCTGGAGTGTACTGTACAGGGGTGAGCAGTTCTTC	CAWSVLYRGEQFF
TRBJ2-1	TRBV6-2/TRBV6-3	TRBD2	-	TGTGCCAGCAGTTACTTACTAGGGACTAGCGATTCCTACAATGAGCAGTTCTTC	CASSYLLGTSDSYNEQFF
TRBJ2-7	TRBV12-3/TRBV12-4	-	-	TGTGCCAGCAGTTGGCGGGCCGACTACGAGCAGTACTTC	CASSWRADYEQYF
TRBJ2-7	TRBV11-2	TRBD1	-	TGTGCCAGCCGACAGGGGTCGTTTTTAGAGCAGTACTTC	CASRQGSFLEQYF
TRBJ1-2	TRBV7-2	-	-	TGTGCCAGCAGCTTAGGTCAGATAAGGGGGAATGGCTACACCTTC	CASSLGQIRGNGYTF
TRBJ1-6	TRBV6-1	-	-	TGTGCCAGCAGTGAAGCAGGGGGAGATTCACCCCTCCACTTT	CASSEAGGDSPLHF
TRBJ2-7	TRBV5-1	TRBD1	-	TGCGCCAGCAGCCACGGACAGGTAAACGAGCAGTACTTC	CASSHGQVNEQYF
TRBJ1-1	TRBV7-9	-	-	TGTGCCAGCAGCCCAGTGTTGGGCCTTGAAGCTTTCTTT	CASSPVLGLEAFF
TRBJ2-2	TRBV19	-	-	TGTGCCAGCCGCACAGGGCAGAACACCGGGGAGCTGTTTTTT	CASRTGQNTGELFF
TRBJ2-7	TRBV27	-	once	TGTGCCAGCAGTTTCCGCGGGGTAGCGGAGATCTACGAGCAGTACTTC	CASSFRGVAEIYEQYF
TRBJ2-1	TRBV4-1	TRBD1	-	TGCGCCAGCAGCCAAGAAAACAGGGGGCCGGGCAATGAGCAGTTCTTC	CASSQENRGPGNEQFF
TRBJ2-7	TRBV5-3	-	-	TGTGCCAGAAGCTTGAAACAGGCCTTCTCCTACGAGCAGTACTTC	CARSLKQAFSYEQYF
TRBJ2-7	TRBV28	-	-	TGTGCCAGCAGACTGACAGGAATCTACGAGCAGTACTTC	CASRLTGIYEQYF
TRBJ1-2	TRBV30	TRBD1	-	TGTGCCTGGGCGGGACAGGGTAACTATGGCTACACCTTC	CAWAGQGNYGYTF
TRBJ1-1	TRBV5-1	-	-	TGCGCCAGCAGCCCCCTACCGGGGAACACTGAAGCTTTCTTT	CASSPLPGNTEAFF
TRBJ2-2	TRBV27	TRBD1	-	TGTGCCAGCAGATCCGGGACAGGGGGCGGCGGGGAGCTGTTTTTT	CASRSGTGGGGELFF
TRBJ1-1	TRBV19	TRBD1	-	TGTGCCAGTACGGCAGGGGGCGGCACTGAAGCTTTCTTT	CASTAGGGTEAFF
TRBJ2-7	TRBV19	-	few	TGTGCCTCCCAGGGGCAGAACTACGAGCAGTACTTC	CASQGQNYEQYF
TRBJ1-1	TRBV7-9	-	-	TGTGCCAGCAGCTTAGTTGGACCTAGGGGAGGGACTGAAGCTTTCTTT	CASSLVGPRGGTEAFF
TRBJ1-1	TRBV5-1	-	-	TGCGCCAGCAGCCCGGACACCCTCTTGAACACTGAAGCTTTCTTT	CASSPDTLLNTEAFF
TRBJ1-5	TRBV28	TRBD1	-	TGTGCCAGCCGGACAGGGGACTATCAGCCCCAGCATTTT	CASRTGDYQPQHF
TRBJ1-1	TRBV7-8	TRBD1	-	TGTGCCAGCAGCCCACTTATTGGACAGGGGTCCACTGAAGCTTTCTTT	CASSPLIGQGSTEAFF
TRBJ2-7	TRBV18	TRBD1	-	TGTGCCAGCTCACCCGCTACAGGGGTTCACGAGCAGTACTTC	CASSPATGVHEQYF
TRBJ2-7	TRBV6-6	TRBD1	-	TGTGCCAGCAGCTCCCAGGGGGACGAGCAGTACTTC	CASSSQGDEQYF
TRBJ1-1	TRBV19	-	-	TGTGCCAGTACTTGGCAGGTAAACTCCCCGAACACTGAAGCTTTCTTT	CASTWQVNSPNTEAFF
TRBJ2-7	TRBV10-3	TRBD1	-	TGTGCCATCAGTGAGGAGGGGGCAGGGTACGAGCAGTACTTC	CAISEEGAGYEQYF
TRBJ1-2	TRBV7-9	-	-	TGTGCCAGCACCCATCAGGGGCCCTTCGACTATGGCTACACCTTC	CASTHQGPFDYGYTF
TRBJ2-7	TRBV29-1	-	once	TGCAGCGTTGTAAGCAGGGAAAAATGGGAGCAGTACTTC	CSVVSREKWEQYF
TRBJ2-6	TRBV18	-	-	TGTGCCAGCTCACCGGTGGCCGGGGCCAACGTCCTGACTTTC	CASSPVAGANVLTF
TRBJ2-1	TRBV7-9	-	-	TGTGCCAGCAGCTTAGCATCTAGCGGAGGGGGTGAGCAGTTCTTC	CASSLASSGGGEQFF
TRBJ2-3	TRBV6-2/TRBV6-3	TRBD2	-	TGTGCCAGCAGTTATTTTCTCTTAGGGACTAGCGGGAGTACAGATACGCAGTATTTT	CASSYFLLGTSGSTDTQYF